The 11 T cell receptor beta chains below come from one sample, sequenced in a study of cytotoxic CD8 clonotypes in ibrutinib-treated CLL. Repertoires were generated with immunoSEQ multiplex PCR, while TCRdb's copy carries only in-frame clones and drops some. This repertoire shows about 160,000 clones, over 75% found once; its top ten account for over 2.5%. The source material was PBMCs, sampled at disease progression, from a patient treated with ibrutinib. These receptors were collected from a human donor with chronic lymphocytic leukemia.

The rearrangement joins TRBV7-3 to TRBJ2-5; 8 bases match TRBD2. Unmatched junction bases numbered 4, after V lost 6 bases and J lost 4 bases. The germline gives CDR1 SGHTA, CDR2 FQGTGA. This CDR3 spans 13 amino acids. The CDR3 region is CASSPAGAETQYF. CDR3 sequence (DNA): TGTGCCAGCAGTCCAGCGGGAGCAGAGACCCAGTACTTC.

The V gene is TRBV2, the J gene TRBJ2-5, with 9 bases identical to TRBD2. V shed 0 bases, J shed 4 bases, and the junction held 6 bases outside the gene matches. Germline-derived CDR1 and CDR2 are SNHLY and FYNNEI. This CDR3 region has 16 residues. CDR3 region: CASSEASGSLRETQYF. Here the CDR3 DNA reads TGTGCCAGCAGTGAAGCTAGCGGGAGTTTAAGAGAGACCCAGTACTTC. The full variable domain, completed using reference TRBV2 and TRBJ2-5, is EPEVTQTPSHQVTQMGQEVILRCVPISNHLYFYWYRQILGQKVEFLVSFYNNEISEKSEIFDDQFSVERPDGSNFTLKIRSTKLEDSAMYFCASSEASGSLRETQYFGPGTRLLVL.

The V call is TRBV4-2, the J call TRBJ2-7; 7 bases map to TRBD1. The CDR3 totals 16 residues. Per germline, CDR1 LGHNA and CDR2 YNFKEQ. Trimming cost V 1 base and J 6 bases; bases outside gene matches: 12. The CDR3 loop is CASSQGSRTGMVEQYF. CDR3 bases: TGTGCCAGCAGCCAAGGATCTAGGACAGGTATGGTCGAGCAGTACTTC.

This clone was counted ten times or more. This chain uses TRBV2 with TRBJ1-4, with D hard to call. CDR1 and CDR2 (germline): SNHLY, FYNNEI. The CDR3 has 14 residues. V was pared by 3 bases and J by 6 bases, with 11 bases between. The CDR3 region has the DNA TGTGCCAGCAGTGATAGTATTTCCGATGAAAAACTGTTTTTT. Translation: CASSDSISDEKLFF.

The genes are TRBV27 and TRBJ2-1; TRBD1 agrees at 9 bases. CDR1 and CDR2 (germline): MNHEY, SMNVEV (reference sequence). The junction had 9 bases not matched to a gene; V was cut back by 1 base and J by 5 bases. This CDR3 is built from 17 residues. CDR3: CASSLFLTGGFDNEQFF. In DNA, the CDR3 is TGTGCCAGCAGTTTATTTCTGACAGGGGGTTTCGACAATGAGCAGTTCTTC.

This clone was observed a single time. V gene TRBV7-3 combines with J gene TRBJ2-7; 9 bases fit TRBD2. V shed 2 bases and J 2 bases; nucleotides not matched to a gene: 4. Germline V CDR1 and CDR2: SGHTA, FQGTGA. The CDR3 extends over 15 amino acids. The CDR3 bases are TGTGCCAGCAGCTTAGGGACTAGCTTTACCTACGAGCAGTACTTC. Residues: CASSLGTSFTYEQYF.

The chain uses TRBV5-1 and TRBJ2-7; 7 bases agree with TRBD1. The CDR3 is 16 amino acids. The V and J ends lost 4 bases and 4 bases, in that order; junction bases with no gene match: 14. CDR1 SGHRS and CDR2 YFSETQ come from the germline V gene. CDR3 in DNA: TGCGCCAGCAGCCCGTTTTCCCCGAGACAGGGTTACGAGCAGTACTTC. It translates to CASSPFSPRQGYEQYF.

The chain uses TRBV10-1 and TRBJ2-7; 7 positions agree with TRBD1. The J segment lost 2 bases and the V segment lost 3 bases, leaving 7 bases of the junction unmatched. Germline CDR1 and CDR2: WNHNN and SYGVQD (reference sequence). The CDR3 is 15 residues long. CDR3 in amino acids: CASSDTGTAAYEQYF. Here the CDR3 DNA reads TGCGCCAGCAGTGACACCGGGACAGCCGCCTACGAGCAGTACTTC.

The rearrangement links TRBV10-3 to TRBJ1-2; D unclear. The CDR3 length is 11 residues. CDR1 and CDR2 from the germline V gene are ENHRY and SYGVKD. V was pared by 6 bases and J by 8 bases, with 10 bases between. CDR3 residues: CAIRARRGYTF. DNA of the CDR3: TGTGCCATCAGGGCCCGGCGGGGCTACACCTTC.

Notes on this clone: At the DNA level, this CDR3 is encoded by other sequences in the same sample as well. The chain links TRBV5-1 to TRBJ2-3; D may be TRBD2 (6 bases). This CDR3 has 14 amino acids. The V end lost 0 bases, the J end lost 1 base, and 6 bases lay between the germline ends. Germline loops: CDR1 SGHRS, CDR2 YFSETQ. CDR3 nucleotides: TGCGCCAGCAGCTTGGCTAGCGGCACAGATACGCAGTATTTT. Its translation: CASSLASGTDTQYF.

This chain links TRBV15 with TRBJ2-1; TRBD2 is a possible D gene (5 bases). The CDR3 covers 13 residues. Germline CDR1 LNHNV, CDR2 YYDKDF (reference sequence). V dropped 5 bases and J dropped 14 bases, with 19 bases sitting between them. CDR3 residues: CATSQAGGRIKFF. In DNA, the CDR3 is TGTGCCACCAGCCAGGCGGGTGGGCGGATAAAGTTCTTC. Together with reference TRBV15 and TRBJ2-1, the CDR3 gives the full variable domain: DAMVIQNPRYQVTQFGKPVTLSCSQTLNHNVMYWYQQKSSQAPKLLFHYYDKDFNNEADTPDNFQSRRPNTSFCFLDIRSPGLGDTAMYLCATSQAGGRIKFFGPGTRLTVL.